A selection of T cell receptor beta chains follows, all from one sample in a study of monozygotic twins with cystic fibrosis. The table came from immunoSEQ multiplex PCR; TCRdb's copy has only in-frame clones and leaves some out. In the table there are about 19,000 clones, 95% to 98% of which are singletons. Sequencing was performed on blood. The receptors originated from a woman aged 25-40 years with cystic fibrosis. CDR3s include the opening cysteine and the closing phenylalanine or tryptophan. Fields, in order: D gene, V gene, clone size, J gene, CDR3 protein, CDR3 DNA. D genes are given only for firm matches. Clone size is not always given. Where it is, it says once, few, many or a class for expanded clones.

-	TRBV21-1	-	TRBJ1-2	CASSKAGGDFYGYTF	TGTGCCAGCAGCAAAGCTGGAGGAGATTTTTATGGCTACACCTTC
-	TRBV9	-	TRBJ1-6	CASSAPRRTGSSYNSPLHF	TGTGCCAGCAGCGCCCCGAGAAGGACTGGGAGCTCCTATAATTCACCCCTCCACTTT
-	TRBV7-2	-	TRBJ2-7	CASSLYGTSPYEQYF	TGTGCCAGCAGCTTATATGGGACATCCCCCTACGAGCAGTACTTC
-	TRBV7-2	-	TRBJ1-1	CASSLVGAGEAFF	TGTGCCAGCAGCTTAGTCGGGGCCGGTGAAGCTTTCTTT
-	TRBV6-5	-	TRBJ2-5	CASSYGYSQETQYF	TGTGCCAGCAGTTACGGGTACAGCCAAGAGACCCAGTACTTC
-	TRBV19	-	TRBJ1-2	CASSPQGFDGYTF	TGTGCCAGTAGTCCACAGGGATTCGATGGCTACACCTTC
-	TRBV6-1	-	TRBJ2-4	CASSPGTGSKNIQYF	TGTGCCAGCAGCCCGGGAACAGGGTCCAAAAACATTCAGTACTTC
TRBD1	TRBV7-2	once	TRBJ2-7	CASSRTGTALFYEQYF	TGTGCCAGCAGCCGCACCGGGACAGCGCTCTTCTACGAGCAGTACTTC
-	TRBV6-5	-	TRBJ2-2	CASGAGNTGELFF	TGTGCCAGCGGGGCCGGGAACACCGGGGAGCTGTTTTTT
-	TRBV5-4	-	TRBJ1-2	CASSLVEQVNF	TGTGCCAGCAGCCTGGTAGAACAGGTGAACTTC